The T cell receptor (beta chain) described here comes from a study of T cells in localized non-small cell lung cancer. Study-wide points: A higher density of T cells in blood coincided with extended overall survival. Adjacent lung tissue had a median about 58 of the top 100 clones found in the tumor.

Using immunoSEQ multiplex PCR, the repertoire was profiled, and TCRdb retains in-frame clones only, with some absent. Among 30,000 to 40,000 clones listed, approximately 78% were seen once. About this clone itself: The antigen is undetermined.

Germline V gene data show CDR1 as SGHDN and CDR2 as FVKESK. This CDR3 has 15 residues. V gave up 5 bases and J gave up 6 bases, with 19 bases separating them. Sequenced material: peripheral blood, taken before any cancer treatment. The rearrangement links TRBV14 to TRBJ1-1; tentatively, D is TRBD1 (6 bases). The receptor was isolated from a male donor aged 60 or older with stage II squamous cell lung carcinoma. DNA for the CDR3: TGTGCCAGCAGCGGTACAGGGTGGAGAGAGTCTGAAGCTTTCTTT. Protein product: CASSGTGWRESEAFF.